This passage covers 18 T cell receptor beta chains from one sample sequenced in a study of immune characteristics of hereditary and idiopathic chronic pancreatitis. Patients having total pancreatectomy with islet autotransplantation provided the chronic pancreatitis pancreas tissue. TCRdb's table, derived via immunoSEQ multiplex PCR, lists solely in-frame clones and lacks some. The sample consists of about 14,000 clones, around 67% of them appearing once. Input material: pancreas tissue with hereditary chronic pancreatitis. The source is a human donor with chronic pancreatitis.

The V gene is TRBV30, the J gene TRBJ1-1, with no clear D. Trimming cost V 2 bases and J 0 bases, with 7 bases left between them. Per germline, CDR1 GTSNPN and CDR2 SVGIG (reference sequence). This CDR3 is 13 amino acids long. This CDR3 reads CAWSLGMNTEAFF. DNA of the CDR3: TGTGCCTGGAGTTTAGGCATGAACACTGAAGCTTTCTTT.

V and J are TRBV7-2 and TRBJ2-7, with TRBD1 matching over 7 bases. V lost 5 bases, J lost 6 bases, and 19 bases stayed unmatched. This CDR3 is built from 17 residues. Germline V gene lookup returns CDR1 SGHTA and CDR2 FQGNSA. The DNA of the CDR3 is TGTGCCAGCAGCCCTCGTCCAGAACAGGGGTGGGGTTTCGAGCAGTACTTC. This codes for CASSPRPEQGWGFEQYF.

The rearrangement links TRBV4-2 to TRBJ2-5; D is ambiguous. The CDR3 runs to 15 residues. V lost 0 bases and J 1 base, leaving 9 bases between the germline ends. Germline CDR1 reads LGHNA; CDR2 reads YNFKEQ. CDR3 region: CASSQEGTAQETQYF. DNA for the CDR3: TGTGCCAGCAGCCAAGAAGGAACCGCCCAAGAGACCCAGTACTTC.

This chain joins TRBV6-6 and TRBJ1-5; D is perhaps TRBD1 (5 bases). The CDR3 has 16 amino acids. With 1 base removed from V and 2 bases from J, the gap between germline ends came to 12 bases. Germline V gene lookup returns CDR1 MNHNY and CDR2 SVGAGI (reference sequence). CDR3 loop: CASSYWGRGGNQPQHF. As DNA, the CDR3 is TGTGCCAGCAGTTACTGGGGAAGGGGTGGCAATCAGCCCCAGCATTTT.

The chain is built from TRBV18 and TRBJ2-7, with 9 bases lining up with TRBD2. The CDR3 runs 14 residues. The J segment lost 7 bases and the V segment lost 1 base, leaving 5 bases of the junction unmatched. Germline V gene lookup returns CDR1 KGHSH and CDR2 LQKENI. The CDR3 DNA follows: TGTGCCAGCTCACCACAGCGGGAGGTTAATGAGCAGTACTTC. This gives the protein CASSPQREVNEQYF.

The gene calls are TRBV15 and TRBJ1-1; possible D gene TRBD1, 6 bases. V gave up 2 bases and J gave up 0 bases, with 25 bases separating them. The germline V gene encodes CDR1 LNHNV and CDR2 YYDKDF (reference sequence). CDR3 length: 20 amino acids. The CDR3: CATSRKRETNRDSMNTEAFF. CDR3 bases: TGTGCCACCAGCAGAAAAAGGGAAACCAACAGGGACTCTATGAACACTGAAGCTTTCTTT. Looking up the rest from reference TRBV15 and TRBJ1-1 gives the full variable domain: DAMVIQNPRYQVTQFGKPVTLSCSQTLNHNVMYWYQQKSSQAPKLLFHYYDKDFNNEADTPDNFQSRRPNTSFCFLDIRSPGLGDTAMYLCATSRKRETNRDSMNTEAFFGQGTRLTVV.

The chain carries TRBV28 and TRBJ1-2; D possibly corresponds to TRBD1 (5 bases). V was clipped by 4 bases and J by 4 bases, with 28 bases between them. Germline V CDR1 and CDR2: MDHEN, SYDVKM. This CDR3 spans 19 amino acids. DNA of the CDR3: TGTGCCAGCAGTTCCCCCCGCCCCGGGACCCGACCACCTCCCTATGGCTACACCTTC. This translates into CASSSPRPGTRPPPYGYTF.

V gene TRBV28 combines with J gene TRBJ1-2; D remains ambiguous. The CDR3 length is 12 residues. Germline values: CDR1 MDHEN, CDR2 SYDVKM. Trimming left V 6 bases short and J 0 bases short, with 5 bases between. Here the CDR3 DNA reads TGTGCCAGCAGCGGAGCTAACTATGGCTACACCTTC. This codes for CASSGANYGYTF.

This clone is termed large (0.1 to 1%). V usage is TRBV3-1 (or the pseudogene TRBV3-2) and J usage is TRBJ2-1, with D hard to call. The CDR3 is 16 residues long. The ends were cut back, 1 base at V and 4 bases at J, with 14 bases in the middle. Germline-derived CDR1 and CDR2 are LGHDT and YNNKEL (reference sequence). CDR3 amino acids: CASSQGLANVYNEQFF. The CDR3 DNA reads as TGTGCCAGCAGCCAAGGTCTGGCTAATGTATACAATGAGCAGTTCTTC.

The chain employs TRBV28 and TRBJ2-7; D possibly matches TRBD1 or TRBD2 (5 bases each). This CDR3 contains 14 residues. Trimming cost V 6 bases and J 9 bases, with 21 bases left between them. Germline V gene lookup returns CDR1 MDHEN and CDR2 SYDVKM. Here the CDR3 DNA reads TGTGCCAGCAGCCCGGGACGGGCTCTCGAGGGGCAGTACTTC. It encodes CASSPGRALEGQYF. Based on the CDR3 plus reference TRBV28 and TRBJ2-7, the full variable domain is DVKVTQSSRYLVKRTGEKVFLECVQDMDHENMFWYRQDPGLGLRLIYFSYDVKMKEKGDIPEGYSVSREKKERFSLILESASTNQTSMYLCASSPGRALEGQYFGPGTRLTVT.

Only a few counts were recorded for this clone. The gene calls are TRBV5-8 and TRBJ2-7; 8 bases are shared with TRBD2. The CDR3 extends over 17 amino acids. The V and J ends lost 0 bases and 0 bases, in that order; junction bases with no gene match: 8. Germline V gives CDR1 SGHTS, CDR2 YDEGEE. The CDR3 coding sequence is TGTGCCAGCAGCTTGGACTTGCTAGCGGGCGCCTCCTACGAGCAGTACTTC. This translates into CASSLDLLAGASYEQYF.

This clone has just a few counts. The chain is built from TRBV30 and TRBJ1-1; D is ambiguous. The CDR3 covers 15 residues. The V and J ends lost 2 bases and 6 bases respectively, with 19 bases between them. Germline lookup yields CDR1 GTSNPN and CDR2 SVGIG (reference sequence). The chain's CDR3 is CAWSTRDRHSAEAFF. The CDR3 bases are TGTGCCTGGAGTACCCGAGATCGACACTCCGCTGAAGCTTTCTTT. Full variable domain (rest looked up from reference TRBV30 and TRBJ1-1): SQTIHQWPATLVQPVGSPLSLECTVEGTSNPNLYWYRQAAGRGLQLLFYSVGIGQISSEVPQNLSASRPQDRQFILSSKKLLLSDSGFYLCAWSTRDRHSAEAFFGQGTRLTVV.

The chain has TRBV19 and TRBJ1-1; D perhaps matches TRBD1 (6 bases). The CDR3 loop spans 14 amino acids. Trimming removed 5 bases at V and 1 base at J, with 11 bases between. The V gene's germline CDR1 is LNHDA and CDR2 SQIVND (reference sequence). The CDR3 DNA is TGTGCCAGTAGTGGAGGCAGGGGGAACACTGAAGCTTTCTTT. Its protein product is CASSGGRGNTEAFF. Full variable domain (outside the CDR3, taken from reference TRBV19 and TRBJ1-1): DGGITQSPKYLFRKEGQNVTLSCEQNLNHDAMYWYRQDPGQGLRLIYYSQIVNDFQKGDIAEGYSVSREKKESFPLTVTSAQKNPTAFYLCASSGGRGNTEAFFGQGTRLTVV.

The rearrangement uses TRBV3-1 (or the pseudogene TRBV3-2) and TRBJ2-7; TRBD2 agrees at 8 bases. CDR1 and CDR2 (germline): LGHDT, YNNKEL (reference sequence). Trimming cost V 2 bases and J 0 bases; bases outside gene matches: 6. The CDR3 loop spans 16 amino acids. CDR3 residues: CASSQRNSGVSYEQYF. CDR3 bases: TGTGCCAGCAGCCAACGAAATAGCGGGGTCTCCTACGAGCAGTACTTC.

The chain couples TRBV6-5 to TRBJ2-7; D gene uncertain. The CDR3 consists of 13 residues. Deletions cut 8 bases from V and 7 bases from J, with 18 bases between. CDR1 and CDR2 from the germline V gene are MNHEY and SVGAGI. The CDR3 DNA sequence: TGTGCCAGCGAGGTGGTAACCCCCTCGGAGCAGTACTTC. Its translation is CASEVVTPSEQYF.

This rearrangement joins TRBV29-1 to TRBJ2-1; tentative D call: TRBD2 (6 bases). The CDR3 runs 14 residues. Deletions cut 5 bases from V and 7 bases from J, with 18 bases between. Looked up from germline, CDR1 is SQVTM and CDR2 is ANQGSEA. CDR3 DNA sequence: TGCAGCGTTTCGGAGGGGCGAGTGGGGAATGAGCAGTTCTTC. Translation: CSVSEGRVGNEQFF.

The V gene is TRBV14, the J gene TRBJ2-5; D gene unclear. Trimming cost V 1 base and J 7 bases, with 13 bases left between them. This CDR3 contains 14 residues. Germline values: CDR1 SGHDN, CDR2 FVKESK. The CDR3 region is CASSQGVRSATQYF. The DNA of the CDR3 is TGTGCCAGCAGCCAAGGTGTTAGAAGTGCGACCCAGTACTTC.

CDR3 coding DNA: TGTGCCAGCGGGTTTCTCAGCAGTGAGACCCAGTACTTC. This sequence encodes CASGFLSSETQYF. The genes are TRBV6-1 and TRBJ2-5; D is undetermined. With 8 bases removed from V and 5 bases from J, the gap between germline ends came to 15 bases. The CDR3 consists of 13 residues. The germline V gene encodes CDR1 MNHNS and CDR2 SASEGT.